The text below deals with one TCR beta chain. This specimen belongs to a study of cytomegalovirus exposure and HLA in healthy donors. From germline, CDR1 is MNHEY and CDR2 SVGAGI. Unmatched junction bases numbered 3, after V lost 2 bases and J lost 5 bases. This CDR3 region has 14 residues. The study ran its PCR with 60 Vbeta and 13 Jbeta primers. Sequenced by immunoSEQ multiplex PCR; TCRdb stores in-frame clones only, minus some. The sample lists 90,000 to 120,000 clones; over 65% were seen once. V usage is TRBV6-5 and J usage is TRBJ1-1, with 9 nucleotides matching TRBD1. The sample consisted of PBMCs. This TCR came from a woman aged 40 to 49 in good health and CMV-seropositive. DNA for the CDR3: TGTGCCAGCAGTTACCGGACAGGGGAAACTGAAGCTTTCTTT. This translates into CASSYRTGETEAFF.